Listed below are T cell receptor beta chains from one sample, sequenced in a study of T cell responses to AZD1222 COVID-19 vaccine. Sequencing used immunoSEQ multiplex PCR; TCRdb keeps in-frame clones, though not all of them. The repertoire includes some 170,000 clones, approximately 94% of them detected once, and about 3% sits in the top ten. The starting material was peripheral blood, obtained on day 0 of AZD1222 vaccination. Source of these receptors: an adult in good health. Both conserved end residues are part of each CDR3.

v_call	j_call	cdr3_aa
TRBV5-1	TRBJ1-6	CASSFGTGGNSPLHF
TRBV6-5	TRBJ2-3	CASSTSGRATDTQYF
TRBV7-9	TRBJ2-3	CASSLRGGGDTQYF
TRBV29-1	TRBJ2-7	CSVEDPGTKGDEQYF
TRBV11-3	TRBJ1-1	CASSLGPMNTEAFF
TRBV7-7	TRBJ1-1	CASSSSPTRDRGTEAFF
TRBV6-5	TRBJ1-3	CASGDRSSGNTIYF
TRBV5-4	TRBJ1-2	CASSLREDGYTF
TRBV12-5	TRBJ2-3	CASGSRGSTQYF
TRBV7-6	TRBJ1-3	CASSSGQGSGNTIYF
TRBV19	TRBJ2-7	CASSPGQVAYEQYF
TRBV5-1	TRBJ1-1	CASSFTGLGSPNTEAFF
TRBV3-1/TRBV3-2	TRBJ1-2	CASSQGQGAGYTF
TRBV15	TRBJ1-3	CATSRGETGNTIYF